Described below is a single TCR beta chain sequence and its context. An end of the junction differs from the germline gene, which may be a read error. The sample originates from a study of cytomegalovirus exposure and HLA in healthy donors. PCR involved 60 Vbeta and 13 Jbeta primers. Profiled with immunoSEQ multiplex PCR; TCRdb holds only in-frame clones, not every one. The sample holds 99,000 or so clones, around 80% seen once. This CDR3 comprises 14 residues. Germline V gene data show CDR1 as LNHNV and CDR2 as YYDKDF (reference sequence). J is TRBJ1-2 and V is TRBV15; D unresolved. The sample comprised PBMCs. The receptor was isolated from a man between 40 and 49 years old in good health and CMV-seropositive. CDR3 nucleotides: TGTGCCACCAGCAGAGATCGAGCGAACTATGGCCACACCTTC. It specifies CATSRDRANYGHTF.